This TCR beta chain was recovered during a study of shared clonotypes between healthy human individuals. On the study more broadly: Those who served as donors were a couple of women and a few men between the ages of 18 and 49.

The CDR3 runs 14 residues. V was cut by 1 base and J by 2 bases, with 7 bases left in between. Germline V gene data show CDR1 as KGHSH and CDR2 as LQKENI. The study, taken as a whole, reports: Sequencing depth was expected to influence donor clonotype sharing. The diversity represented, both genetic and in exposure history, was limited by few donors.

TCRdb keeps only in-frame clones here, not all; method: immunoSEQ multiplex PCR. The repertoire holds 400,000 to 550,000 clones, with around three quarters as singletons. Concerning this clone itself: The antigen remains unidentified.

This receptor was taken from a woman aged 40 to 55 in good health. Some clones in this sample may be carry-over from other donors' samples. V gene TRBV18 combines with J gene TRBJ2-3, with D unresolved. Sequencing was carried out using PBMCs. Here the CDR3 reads CASSPQMNTDTQYF. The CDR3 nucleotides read TGTGCCAGCTCACCACAAATGAACACAGATACGCAGTATTTT.